The 8 T cell receptor beta chains presented below share a single source sample, sequenced in a study of blood T cell repertoires in COVID-19 (TCRdb year 2020). The library was built by means of the immunoSEQ multiplex PCR assay. TCRdb provides this immuneACCESS table in a form limited to in-frame rearrangements. Some clones are lacking; in checked studies, under half of them reflect an unresolved V gene, and why the rest are absent is not known. The sample table records fewer than 250,000 clones; roughly four fifths of these occur just once. Approximately 4.8% of the sample comes from the top ten. The sample comprised peripheral blood. These receptors were taken from a woman between 70 and 85 years old with acute or convalescent COVID-19.

CDR3 sequence (DNA): TGTGCCAGTAGTATCAGGGACAGATCTAATGAAAAACTGTTTTTT. Its translation is CASSIRDRSNEKLFF. J is TRBJ1-4 and V is TRBV19; TRBD1 aligns across 7 bases. Germline loops: CDR1 LNHDA, CDR2 SQIVND (reference sequence). Trimming at V came to 3 bases and at J to 3 bases, leaving 4 bases not matched to a gene. This CDR3 is 15 amino acids long. The full variable domain, its missing parts supplied by reference TRBV19 and TRBJ1-4, is DGGITQSPKYLFRKEGQNVTLSCEQNLNHDAMYWYRQDPGQGLRLIYYSQIVNDFQKGDIAEGYSVSREKKESFPLTVTSAQKNPTAFYLCASSIRDRSNEKLFFGSGTQLSVL.

The chain carries TRBV18 and TRBJ1-1; D perhaps matches TRBD1 (5 bases). The germline V gene has CDR1 KGHSH and CDR2 LQKENI. CDR3 length: 13 amino acids. Trimming shortened V by 3 bases and J by 0 bases, and 5 bases separated the two germline ends. The CDR3 protein is CASSPGLNTEAFF. The CDR3, as DNA: TGTGCCAGCTCACCGGGGCTGAACACTGAAGCTTTCTTT.

CDR3 sequence: CASSLPGGGNTEAFF. In DNA, the CDR3 is TGTGCCAGCAGCTTACCCGGCGGGGGGAACACTGAAGCTTTCTTT. The genes are TRBV7-9 and TRBJ1-1; maybe TRBD1 (5 bases). Germline CDR1 SEHNR, CDR2 FQNEAQ (reference sequence). Trimming removed 2 bases from V and 1 base from J, with 11 bases in between. The CDR3 runs to 15 residues.

The chain combines TRBV10-3 with TRBJ1-1, with 7 bases fitting TRBD1. Per the germline V gene, CDR1 is ENHRY and CDR2 is SYGVKD. Germline trimming cut 11 bases from V and 3 bases from J; bases unmatched to any gene: 12. The CDR3 consists of 14 residues. The chain's CDR3 is CAVRQGTADTEAFF. CDR3 coding DNA: TGTGCCGTCCGACAGGGTACGGCTGACACTGAAGCTTTCTTT.

The chain joins TRBV27 to TRBJ1-6; weak D call: TRBD1 (6 bases). The length of the CDR3 is 15 residues. CDR1 and CDR2 from the germline V gene are MNHEY and SMNVEV (reference sequence). V was clipped by 3 bases and J by 8 bases, with 14 bases between them. CDR3 DNA: TGTGCCAGCAGTTTGGGGGGGCAAGTACATTCACCCCTCCACTTT. It is translated as CASSLGGQVHSPLHF.

The chain recombines TRBV10-3 with TRBJ2-2; perhaps TRBD2 as D (5 bases). The germline V and J ends were trimmed by 0 bases and 6 bases, with 17 bases remaining between them. Germline V CDR1 and CDR2: ENHRY, SYGVKD. This CDR3 spans 17 amino acids. The CDR3 protein is CAISESGPQGSAGELFF. The CDR3 bases are TGTGCCATCAGTGAGTCAGGTCCACAAGGGAGTGCCGGGGAGCTGTTTTTT.

This clone was detected a few times. The rearrangement links TRBV5-1 to TRBJ2-5, with 16 bases that match TRBD2. The CDR3 has 16 amino acids. Germline V gene data show CDR1 as SGHRS and CDR2 as YFSETQ. V lost 4 bases to trimming and J lost 5 bases; unmatched junction nucleotides: 5. In nucleotides, the CDR3 is TGCGCCAGCAGCGCCGGGACTAGCGGGGGGGCGGAGACCCAGTACTTC. As protein: CASSAGTSGGAETQYF.

V gene TRBV2 combines with J gene TRBJ1-2; 11 bases align to TRBD1. V was clipped by 6 bases and J by 6 bases; unmatched bases: 15. The CDR3 sequence is 17 residues long. Per germline, CDR1 SNHLY and CDR2 FYNNEI. The DNA of the CDR3 is TGTGCCAGCAGCCCTATGCCCCGGACAGGGGGCCATCATGGCTACACCTTC. Its protein is CASSPMPRTGGHHGYTF.